One sample yielded the 30 T cell receptor beta chains listed below, sequenced in a study of vaccination effects on CD4 cells after COVID-19. Repertoires were generated with immunoSEQ multiplex PCR, while TCRdb's copy carries only in-frame clones and drops some. The sample yields about 80,000 clones, over 75% seen once. Sequencing was preceded by expansion of antigen-specific CD4+ T cells with viral peptide pools in the ViraFEST assay. Once cultured for 10 to 11 days, the cells underwent separation to obtain CD4+ T cells. Each person got two doses of an mRNA SARS-CoV-2 vaccine, BNT162b2 or mRNA-1273. For these TCRs, the target antigens are not known. Material: CD4+ T cells from PBMCs cultured with HCoV-OC43 spike peptides, obtained after COVID-19 vaccination. Subset specified: HCoV-OC43 spike overlapping peptide pool stimulation. These receptors were obtained from a human donor who received a COVID-19 vaccine.

The chain carries TRBV2 and TRBJ2-7; tentative D call: TRBD2 (5 bases). The V and J ends lost 4 bases and 1 base respectively, with 11 bases between them. From germline, CDR1 is SNHLY and CDR2 FYNNEI. CDR3 length: 14 amino acids. The CDR3: CASSAGRTSYEQYV. CDR3 bases: TGTGCCAGCAGTGCTGGGCGGACTTCCTACGAGCAGTACGTC.

This chain's CDR3 is CASRARGGTQYF. The CDR3 DNA is TGTGCCAGCAGGGCCAGGGGAGGTACGCAGTATTTT. This rearrangement joins TRBV27 to TRBJ2-3; D assignment may be TRBD1 or TRBD2 (6 bases each). CDR1 is MNHEY, CDR2 SMNVEV, per germline (reference sequence). The CDR3 consists of 12 residues. Trimming shortened V by 6 bases and J by 8 bases, and 12 bases separated the two germline ends.

The chain carries TRBV3-1 (or the pseudogene TRBV3-2) and TRBJ2-6; 10 bases are a match to TRBD1. V dropped 4 bases and J dropped 4; count of bases not matched to a gene: 7. This CDR3 has 17 residues. Germline CDR1 and CDR2: LGHDT and YNNKEL (reference sequence). CDR3 coding DNA: TGTGCCAGCAGCCTCGGGACAGGGGCCGGAGGGGCCAACGTCCTGACTTTC. It is translated as CASSLGTGAGGANVLTF.

This clone appeared a few times. The chain recombines TRBV11-2 with TRBJ1-2; D unclear. The CDR3 extends over 13 amino acids. CDR1 and CDR2 from the germline V gene are SGHAT and FQNNGV. The V end was cut by 3 bases, the J end by 0 bases, with 5 bases between. The chain's CDR3 is CASSFAANYGYTF. In nucleotides, the CDR3 is TGTGCCAGCAGCTTTGCCGCTAACTATGGCTACACCTTC.

The rearrangement uses TRBV4-3 and TRBJ1-5; perhaps TRBD1 as D (5 bases). The CDR3 totals 14 residues. V was trimmed by 5 bases and J by 6 bases, leaving 14 bases between them. CDR1 and CDR2 from the germline V gene are LGHNA and YSLEER. This CDR3 is CASSLGEGGQPQHF. DNA of the CDR3: TGCGCCAGCAGCTTAGGGGAGGGTGGTCAGCCCCAGCATTTT.

This clone has a single count. The CDR3 reads CASRGLLGQGPEKLFF. CDR3 sequence (DNA): TGTGCCAGCCGTGGACTTTTGGGACAGGGACCTGAAAAACTGTTTTTT. The rearrangement links TRBV27 to TRBJ1-4; TRBD1 aligns across 9 bases. Germline trimming cut 8 bases from V and 7 bases from J; bases unmatched to any gene: 14. Germline CDR1 and CDR2: MNHEY and SMNVEV (reference sequence). The CDR3 runs to 16 residues.

The chain combines TRBV7-3 with TRBJ2-7; perhaps D is TRBD1 or TRBD2 (6 bases each). V shed 8 bases and J shed 7 bases, with 18 bases lying between them. Per the germline V gene, CDR1 is SGHTA and CDR2 is FQGTGA. This CDR3 comprises 13 residues. Written as DNA, the CDR3 is TGTGCCAGCTCCTACTCGGGGGCAGGGGAGCAGTACGTC. Residues: CASSYSGAGEQYV.

The chain uses TRBV5-1 and TRBJ1-2; D possibly corresponds to TRBD1 (6 bases). This CDR3 comprises 17 residues. Trimming left V 3 bases short and J 2 bases short, with 20 bases between. Germline V CDR1 and CDR2: SGHRS, YFSETQ. The CDR3, as DNA: TGCGCCAGCAGCTCGATGAGCCAGGGGAGGGGCAACTATGGCTACACCTTC. Its protein is CASSSMSQGRGNYGYTF.

V gene TRBV19 combines with J gene TRBJ2-1; 7 positions agree with TRBD1. This CDR3 contains 17 residues. CDR1 LNHDA and CDR2 SQIVND come from the germline V gene (reference sequence). The ends lost 6 bases at V and 4 bases at J; junction bases unmatched: 15. In nucleotides, the CDR3 is TGTGCCAGTAGCGGACCGGCCAAGGGGGCGCGGTACAATGAGCAGTTCTTC. It translates to CASSGPAKGARYNEQFF.

This chain joins TRBV18 and TRBJ2-1; D remains ambiguous. Germline CDR1 reads KGHSH; CDR2 reads LQKENI. The CDR3 covers 13 residues. Trimming took 1 base from V and 8 from J, leaving 9 bases between them. The CDR3 DNA reads TGTGCCAGCTCACCACAGGGCTTCGATGAGCAGTTCTTC. This translates into CASSPQGFDEQFF.

This chain links TRBV25-1 with TRBJ1-1; D is unresolved. V lost 4 bases to trimming and J lost 1 base, with 7 bases between them. CDR3 length equals 13 residues. Germline V gives CDR1 MGHDK, CDR2 SYGVNS. CDR3 region: CASSGQPNTEAFF. CDR3 sequence (DNA): TGTGCCAGCAGTGGGCAGCCGAACACTGAAGCTTTCTTT.

The chain is built from TRBV5-8 and TRBJ1-2, with TRBD1 matching 7 bases. Germline CDR1 and CDR2: SGHTS and YDEGEE. There are 15 residues in the CDR3. V was clipped by 0 bases and J by 1 base; unmatched bases: 3. The DNA of the CDR3 is TGTGCCAGCAGCTTGGTATCAGGGGGTAACTATGGCTACACCTTC. This codes for CASSLVSGGNYGYTF.

V gene TRBV7-2 combines with J gene TRBJ2-2, with TRBD2 matching 16 bases. Trimming at V came to 4 bases and at J to 4 bases, leaving 6 bases not matched to a gene. Germline values: CDR1 SGHTA, CDR2 FQGNSA. CDR3 size: 18 residues. CDR3 residues: CASSSDGTSGGGTGELFF. CDR3 coding DNA: TGTGCCAGCAGCTCCGATGGGACTAGCGGGGGGGGCACCGGGGAGCTGTTTTTT.

This chain uses TRBV5-1 with TRBJ2-7; 9 bases agree with TRBD1. CDR3 length equals 15 residues. V shed 2 bases, J shed 6 bases, and the junction held 9 bases outside the gene matches. Germline lookup yields CDR1 SGHRS and CDR2 YFSETQ. CDR3 sequence (DNA): TGCGCCAGCAGCTTCATACCGGGACAGGGTGTCGAGCAGTACGTC. This encodes CASSFIPGQGVEQYV.

This chain links TRBV25-1 with TRBJ1-5; D not certain. Trimming cost V 4 bases and J 0 bases, with 4 bases left between them. This CDR3 has 13 amino acids. Per the germline V gene, CDR1 is MGHDK and CDR2 is SYGVNS. This CDR3 reads CASSAYSNQPQHF. CDR3 sequence (DNA): TGTGCCAGCAGTGCCTATAGCAATCAGCCCCAGCATTTT.

The rearrangement joins TRBV9 to TRBJ2-2, with 9 nucleotides matching TRBD2. The V and J ends lost 2 bases and 2 bases, in that order; junction bases with no gene match: 1. The V gene's germline CDR1 is SGDLS and CDR2 YYNGEE. CDR3 length equals 15 residues. CDR3 region: CASSVSGGNTGELFF. In DNA form, the CDR3 reads TGTGCCAGCAGCGTTAGCGGGGGCAACACCGGGGAGCTGTTTTTT.

About this clone itself: This CDR3 fails to terminate in the conserved phenylalanine or tryptophan, so it likely reflects a read error. The DNA is omitted, as the CDR3 cannot be located on it reliably, and the CDR3 follows TCRdb's listing. The J gene is TRBJ2-7, the V gene TRBV19. Including both end residues, the CDR3 is 8 amino acids long. Germline assignment: CDR1 LNHDA and CDR2 SQIVND (reference sequence). CDR3 sequence: CARPGAAA.

The chain employs TRBV6-1 and TRBJ1-2; possibly TRBD1 for D (5 bases). V was trimmed by 2 bases and J by 4 bases, leaving 14 bases between them. The germline V gene has CDR1 MNHNS and CDR2 SASEGT. The CDR3 runs 15 residues. DNA of the CDR3: TGTGCCAGCAGTGAATTCCAGGGAACCAGCTATGGCTACACCTTC. It encodes CASSEFQGTSYGYTF.

The chain couples TRBV21-1 to TRBJ2-3; the D call of TRBD1 is as the table states it, not checked on the DNA. TRBV21-1 is designated a pseudogene. The length of the CDR3 is 19 residues. CDR3 residues: CASSKVGKDRSICTDTQYF. The CDR3 nucleotides read TGTGCCAGCAGCAAAGTTGGCAAGGACAGATCCATTTGCACAGATACGCAGTATTTT.

The chain employs TRBV11-2 and TRBJ2-3; TRBD2 matches 9 bases. CDR1 is SGHAT, CDR2 FQNNGV, per germline. V shed 5 bases, J shed 5 bases, and the junction held 11 bases outside the gene matches. The CDR3 has 16 amino acids. The CDR3 bases are TGTGCCAGCAGCCCACTTAGCGGGGGTTCGGGAGATACGCAGTATTTT. As protein: CASSPLSGGSGDTQYF.

V and J are TRBV15 and TRBJ1-3, with D possibly TRBD1 on 5 matching bases. V lost 0 bases, J lost 2 bases, and 11 bases lay in between. Germline loops: CDR1 LNHNV, CDR2 YYDKDF (reference sequence). This CDR3 is 16 amino acids long. The CDR3 spells CATSRDYAGAGNTIYF. CDR3 nucleotides: TGTGCCACCAGCAGAGATTATGCGGGGGCTGGAAACACCATATATTTT.

The rearrangement joins TRBV5-1 to TRBJ1-1; TRBD1 is a possible D gene (5 bases). V lost 4 bases and J 2 bases, leaving 9 bases between the germline ends. The CDR3 has 13 amino acids. Germline assignment: CDR1 SGHRS and CDR2 YFSETQ. The CDR3 sequence is CASSVGPNTEAFF. For the CDR3, the DNA is TGCGCCAGCAGCGTGGGGCCTAACACTGAAGCTTTCTTT.

The chain is built from TRBV5-1 and TRBJ1-2; TRBD1 might be the D (5 bases). This CDR3 region has 14 residues. The germline V gene encodes CDR1 SGHRS and CDR2 YFSETQ. V shed 0 bases and J shed 1 base, with 7 bases lying between them. The CDR3 loop is CASSLDRSNYGYTF. The CDR3 DNA reads as TGCGCCAGCAGCTTGGACAGGAGTAACTATGGCTACACCTTC.

This chain uses TRBV7-9 with TRBJ1-1; 9 positions match TRBD1. The CDR3 runs 14 residues. Per germline, CDR1 SEHNR and CDR2 FQNEAQ (reference sequence). The V and J ends lost 7 bases and 1 base, in that order; junction bases with no gene match: 4. CDR3 sequence (DNA): TGTGCCAGCAAAAGGACAGGGGAGAACACTGAAGCTTTCTTT. It encodes CASKRTGENTEAFF.

The V call is TRBV18, the J call TRBJ2-5; 8 nucleotides line up with TRBD2. V lost 5 bases, J lost 4 bases, and 18 bases stayed unmatched. The CDR3 has 18 residues. CDR1 is KGHSH and CDR2 is LQKENI in the germline V gene. The DNA of the CDR3 is TGTGCCAGCTCAGACGCTAAAGCGGGGGCGGCCGGGCGAGAGACCCAGTACTTC. It specifies CASSDAKAGAAGRETQYF.

This chain links TRBV6-5 with TRBJ1-2; D perhaps matches TRBD1 (5 bases). The CDR3 is 11 amino acids. CDR1 and CDR2 (germline): MNHEY, SVGAGI. V gave up 4 bases and J gave up 8 bases, with 8 bases separating them. CDR3 sequence reads: CASSWEGGYTF. Here the CDR3 DNA reads TGTGCCAGCAGTTGGGAGGGGGGCTACACCTTC.

The gene calls are TRBV4-1 and TRBJ1-2; 9 bases match TRBD1. V lost 5 bases and J lost 3; bases outside the gene matches: 7. Germline loops: CDR1 MGHRA, CDR2 YSYEKL. The CDR3 sequence is 15 residues long. This CDR3 reads CASSARDREHYGYTF. The DNA of the CDR3 is TGCGCCAGCAGCGCCCGGGACAGGGAACACTATGGCTACACCTTC.

The V call is TRBV7-6, the J call TRBJ1-4; no definite D call. Germline CDR1 is SGHVS and CDR2 is FNYEAQ. The V gene lost 5 bases and the J gene lost 0 bases, with 10 bases spanning the gap. The CDR3 has 15 amino acids. The CDR3 DNA is TGTGCCAGCAGCCAAAGACCCTCAACTAATGAAAAACTGTTTTTT. This sequence encodes CASSQRPSTNEKLFF. Using reference TRBV7-6 and TRBJ1-4 for the parts outside the CDR3, the full variable domain is GAGVSQSPRYKVTKRGQDVALRCDPISGHVSLYWYRQALGQGPEFLTYFNYEAQQDKSGLPNDRFSAERPEGSISTLTIQRTEQRDSAMYRCASSQRPSTNEKLFFGSGTQLSVL.

J is TRBJ2-4 and V is TRBV14; possible D gene TRBD1, 6 bases. The germline gives CDR1 SGHDN, CDR2 FVKESK. The V end lost 1 base, the J end lost 9 bases, and 7 bases lay between the germline ends. The CDR3 loop spans 12 amino acids. CDR3 in amino acids: CASSQVRGIQYF. The CDR3 bases are TGTGCCAGCAGCCAAGTCAGGGGCATTCAGTACTTC.

The rearrangement uses TRBV24-1 and TRBJ2-5, with 9 bases that match TRBD1. CDR1 KGHDR and CDR2 SFDVKD come from the germline V gene. The CDR3 totals 16 residues. J lost 1 base, V lost 4 bases, and 6 bases had no gene match. CDR3 sequence (DNA): TGTGCCACCAGTGACTTACCGGGACAGGGCCAAGAGACCCAGTACTTC. Translating gives CATSDLPGQGQETQYF.